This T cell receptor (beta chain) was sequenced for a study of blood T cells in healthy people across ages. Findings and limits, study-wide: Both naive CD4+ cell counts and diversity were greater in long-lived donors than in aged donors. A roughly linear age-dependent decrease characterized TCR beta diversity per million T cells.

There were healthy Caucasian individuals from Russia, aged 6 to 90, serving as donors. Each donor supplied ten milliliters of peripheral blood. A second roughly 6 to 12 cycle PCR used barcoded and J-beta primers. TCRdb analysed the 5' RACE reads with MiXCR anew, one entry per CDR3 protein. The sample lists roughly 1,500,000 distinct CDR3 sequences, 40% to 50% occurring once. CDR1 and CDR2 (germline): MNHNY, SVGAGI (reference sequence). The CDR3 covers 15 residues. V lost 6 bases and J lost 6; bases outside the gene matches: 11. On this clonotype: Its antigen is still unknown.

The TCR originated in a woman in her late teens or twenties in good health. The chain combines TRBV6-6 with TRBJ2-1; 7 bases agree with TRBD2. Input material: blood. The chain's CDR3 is CASSRGGRAGNEQFF. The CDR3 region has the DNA TGTGCCAGCAGCAGAGGAGGGAGGGCCGGCAATGAGCAGTTCTTC.